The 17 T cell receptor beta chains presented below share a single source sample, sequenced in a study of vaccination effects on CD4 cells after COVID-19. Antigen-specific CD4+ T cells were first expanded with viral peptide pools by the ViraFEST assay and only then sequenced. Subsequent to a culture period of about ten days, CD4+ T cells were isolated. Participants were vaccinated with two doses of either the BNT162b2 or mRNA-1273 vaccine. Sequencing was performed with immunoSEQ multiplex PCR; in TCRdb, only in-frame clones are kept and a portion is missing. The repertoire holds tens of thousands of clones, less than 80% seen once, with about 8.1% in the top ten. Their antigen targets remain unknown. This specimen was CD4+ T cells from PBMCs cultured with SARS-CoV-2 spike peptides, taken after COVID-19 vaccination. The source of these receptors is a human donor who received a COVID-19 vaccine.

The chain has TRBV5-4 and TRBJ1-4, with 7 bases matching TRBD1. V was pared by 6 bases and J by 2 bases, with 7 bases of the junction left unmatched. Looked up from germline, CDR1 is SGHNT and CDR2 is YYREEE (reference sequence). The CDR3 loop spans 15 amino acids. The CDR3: CASTRGTATNEKLFF. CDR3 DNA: TGTGCCAGCACCAGGGGGACGGCCACTAATGAAAAACTGTTTTTT.

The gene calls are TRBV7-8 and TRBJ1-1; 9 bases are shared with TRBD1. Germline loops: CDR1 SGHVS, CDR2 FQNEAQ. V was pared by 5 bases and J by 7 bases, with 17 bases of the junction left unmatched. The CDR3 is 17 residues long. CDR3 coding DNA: TGTGCCAGCAGCCGGGCCACGCCGGGACAGGGTTCCCGTGAAGCTTTCTTT. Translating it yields CASSRATPGQGSREAFF.

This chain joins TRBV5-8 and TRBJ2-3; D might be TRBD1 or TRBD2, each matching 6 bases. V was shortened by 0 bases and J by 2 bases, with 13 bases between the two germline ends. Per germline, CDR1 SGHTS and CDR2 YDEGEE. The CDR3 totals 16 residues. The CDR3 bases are TGTGCCAGCAGCTTGGGCCGGGGGCTAGCCACAGATACGCAGTATTTT. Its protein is CASSLGRGLATDTQYF.

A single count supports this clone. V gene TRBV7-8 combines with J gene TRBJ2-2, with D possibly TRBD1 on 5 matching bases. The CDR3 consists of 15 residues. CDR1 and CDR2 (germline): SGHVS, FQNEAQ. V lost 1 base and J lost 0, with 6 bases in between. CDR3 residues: CASSLVTANTGELFF. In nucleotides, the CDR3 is TGTGCCAGCAGCTTAGTGACAGCGAACACCGGGGAGCTGTTTTTT.

CDR3: CASSSDGTGELFF. The DNA of the CDR3 is TGTGCCAGCAGCTCCGATGGCACCGGGGAGCTGTTTTTT. The chain combines TRBV7-2 with TRBJ2-2; D not resolved. V lost 4 bases to trimming and J lost 4 bases, with 7 bases between them. CDR1 and CDR2 (germline): SGHTA, FQGNSA. This CDR3 has 13 amino acids.

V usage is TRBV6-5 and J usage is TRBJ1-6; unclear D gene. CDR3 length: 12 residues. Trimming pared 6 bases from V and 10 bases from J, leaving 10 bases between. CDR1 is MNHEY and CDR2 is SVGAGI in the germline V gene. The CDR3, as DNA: TGTGCCAGCAGCACCGCGTGGTCACCCCTCCACTTT. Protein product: CASSTAWSPLHF.

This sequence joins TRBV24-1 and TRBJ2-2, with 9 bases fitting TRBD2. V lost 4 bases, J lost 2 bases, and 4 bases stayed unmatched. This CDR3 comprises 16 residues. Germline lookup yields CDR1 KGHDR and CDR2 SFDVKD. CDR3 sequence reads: CATSEPGLANTGELFF. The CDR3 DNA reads TGTGCCACCAGTGAGCCGGGACTAGCAAACACCGGGGAGCTGTTTTTT.

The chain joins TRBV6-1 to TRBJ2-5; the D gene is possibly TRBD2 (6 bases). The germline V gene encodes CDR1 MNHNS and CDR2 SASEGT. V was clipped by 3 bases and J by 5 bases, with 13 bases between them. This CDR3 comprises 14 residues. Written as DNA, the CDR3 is TGTGCCAGCAGTGAGAACGCGGGGCGGGAGACCCAGTACTTC. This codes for CASSENAGRETQYF.

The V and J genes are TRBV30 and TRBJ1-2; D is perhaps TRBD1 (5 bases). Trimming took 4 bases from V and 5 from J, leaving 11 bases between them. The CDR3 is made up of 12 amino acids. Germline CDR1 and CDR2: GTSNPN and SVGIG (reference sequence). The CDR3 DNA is TGTGCCTGGACGGGACGGGTATATGGCTACACCTTC. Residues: CAWTGRVYGYTF. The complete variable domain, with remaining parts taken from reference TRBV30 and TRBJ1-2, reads SQTIHQWPATLVQPVGSPLSLECTVEGTSNPNLYWYRQAAGRGLQLLFYSVGIGQISSEVPQNLSASRPQDRQFILSSKKLLLSDSGFYLCAWTGRVYGYTFGSGTRLTVV.

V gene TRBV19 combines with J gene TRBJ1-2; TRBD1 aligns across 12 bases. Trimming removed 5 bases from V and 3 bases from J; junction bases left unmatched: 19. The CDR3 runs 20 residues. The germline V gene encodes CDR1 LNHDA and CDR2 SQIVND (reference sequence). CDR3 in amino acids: CASSAPRGDRGRHGYYGYTF. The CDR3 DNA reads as TGTGCCAGTAGTGCCCCGCGCGGGGACAGGGGGCGTCATGGGTACTATGGCTACACCTTC.

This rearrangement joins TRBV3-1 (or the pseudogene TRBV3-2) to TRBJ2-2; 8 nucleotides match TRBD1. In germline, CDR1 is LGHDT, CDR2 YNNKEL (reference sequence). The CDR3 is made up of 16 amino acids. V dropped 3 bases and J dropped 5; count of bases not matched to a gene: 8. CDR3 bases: TGTGCCAGCAGCCATCAGACAGGGGCAAAAACCGGGGAGCTGTTTTTT. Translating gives CASSHQTGAKTGELFF.

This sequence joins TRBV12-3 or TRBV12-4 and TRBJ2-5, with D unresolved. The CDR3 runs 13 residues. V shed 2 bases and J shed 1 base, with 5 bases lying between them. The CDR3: CASSLNSQETQYF. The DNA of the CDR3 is TGTGCCAGCAGTTTAAACAGCCAAGAGACCCAGTACTTC.

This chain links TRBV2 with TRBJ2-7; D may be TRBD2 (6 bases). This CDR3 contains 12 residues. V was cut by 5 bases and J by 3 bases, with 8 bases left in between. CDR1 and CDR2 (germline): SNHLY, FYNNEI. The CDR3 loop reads CASSLANYEQYF. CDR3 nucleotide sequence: TGTGCCAGCAGTCTAGCGAACTACGAGCAGTACTTC.

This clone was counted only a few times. The CDR3 here is CASSELAGGYNEQFF. CDR3 coding DNA: TGTGCCAGCAGTGAACTAGCGGGAGGGTACAATGAGCAGTTCTTC. V gene TRBV6-1 combines with J gene TRBJ2-1, with 12 bases matching TRBD2. This CDR3 region has 15 residues. Germline CDR1 is MNHNS and CDR2 is SASEGT. J lost 4 bases, V lost 2 bases, and 0 bases had no gene match.

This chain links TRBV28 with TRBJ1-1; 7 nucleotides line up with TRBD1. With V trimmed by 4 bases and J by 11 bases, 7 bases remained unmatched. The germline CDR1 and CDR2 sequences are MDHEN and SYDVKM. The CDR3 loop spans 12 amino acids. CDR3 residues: CASSSYRGKAFF. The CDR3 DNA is TGTGCCAGCAGTTCGTACAGGGGTAAGGCTTTCTTT.

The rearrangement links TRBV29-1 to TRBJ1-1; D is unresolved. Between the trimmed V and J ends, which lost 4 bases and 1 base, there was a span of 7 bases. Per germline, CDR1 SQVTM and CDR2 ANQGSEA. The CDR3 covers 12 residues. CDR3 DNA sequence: TGCAGCGTTGGACGGCAGAACACTGAAGCTTTCTTT. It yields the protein CSVGRQNTEAFF.

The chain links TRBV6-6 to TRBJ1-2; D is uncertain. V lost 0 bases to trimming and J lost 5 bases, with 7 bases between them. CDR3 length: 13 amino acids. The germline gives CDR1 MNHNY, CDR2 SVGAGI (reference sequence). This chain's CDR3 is CASSYSGEYGYTF. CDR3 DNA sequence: TGTGCCAGCAGTTACTCGGGCGAGTATGGCTACACCTTC.